Each of the 27 T cell receptor beta chains below was sequenced from the same sample in a study of blood T cell repertoires in COVID-19. Clones were sequenced by immunoSEQ multiplex PCR, and TCRdb holds only the in-frame ones, with some missing. The sample holds about 88,000 clones, 88% seen once. The sample comprised peripheral blood. The receptor set was obtained from a woman aged 80 or over with acute or convalescent COVID-19.

V is TRBV4-2 and J is TRBJ1-6, with D possibly TRBD1 on 6 matching bases. Deletions cut 4 bases from V and 13 bases from J, with 32 bases between. This CDR3 comprises 19 residues. The germline CDR1 and CDR2 sequences are LGHNA and YNFKEQ. The CDR3 region has the DNA TGTGCCAGCAGCCTTCGGACAGCCACGGTAGGGGTAGAATCTGGCCCCCTCCACTTT. Encoded protein: CASSLRTATVGVESGPLHF.

The V and J genes are TRBV30 and TRBJ2-1; D possibly corresponds to TRBD2 (5 bases). Trimming stripped 3 bases from V and 12 bases from J, with 15 bases between. The germline gives CDR1 GTSNPN, CDR2 SVGIG (reference sequence). The CDR3 runs 12 residues. The CDR3 bases are TGTGCCTGGAGACCGCAGGCGGGCGGGCAGTTCTTC. Protein sequence: CAWRPQAGGQFF.

CDR3 nucleotide sequence: TGTGCCAGCAGCTTAAACCATAGGAACACTGAAGCTTTCTTT. Translating it yields CASSLNHRNTEAFF. The chain uses TRBV7-3 and TRBJ1-1, with unresolved D. The V gene's germline CDR1 is SGHTA and CDR2 FQGTGA. The V gene lost 1 base and the J gene lost 1 base, with 7 bases spanning the gap. The CDR3 covers 14 residues.

The rearrangement uses TRBV11-1 and TRBJ1-1; 7 positions agree with TRBD1. Germline V gives CDR1 SGHAT, CDR2 FQDESV (reference sequence). The CDR3 contains 14 residues. Trimming at V came to 5 bases and at J to 4 bases, leaving 7 bases not matched to a gene. The CDR3 DNA reads as TGTGCCAGCAGCGAAACAGGGGTTTCCACTGAAGCTTTCTTT. Its translation is CASSETGVSTEAFF.

J is TRBJ2-3 and V is TRBV27, with 8 bases lining up with TRBD2. V lost 6 bases to trimming and J lost 3 bases; unmatched junction nucleotides: 11. The CDR3 is made up of 16 amino acids. Germline V gives CDR1 MNHEY, CDR2 SMNVEV (reference sequence). The CDR3 bases are TGTGCCAGCAGATCAAACGGGAGGGCCTTAACAGATACGCAGTATTTT. Protein product: CASRSNGRALTDTQYF.

The rearrangement links TRBV29-1 to TRBJ2-5; 13 nucleotides align to TRBD2. This CDR3 contains 15 residues. Per germline, CDR1 SQVTM and CDR2 ANQGSEA. V lost 4 bases to trimming and J lost 1 base; unmatched junction nucleotides: 3. This chain's CDR3 is CSVGLAGGPQETQYF. Written as DNA, the CDR3 is TGCAGCGTTGGACTAGCGGGAGGCCCCCAAGAGACCCAGTACTTC.

This clone was detected a few times. The chain carries TRBV10-3 and TRBJ1-6; 7 nucleotides align to TRBD1. The CDR3 runs to 14 residues. Germline V CDR1 and CDR2: ENHRY, SYGVKD. Trimming removed 3 bases from V and 5 bases from J; junction bases left unmatched: 1. CDR3 amino acids: CAISEGTDNSPLHF. Written as DNA, the CDR3 is TGTGCCATCAGTGAAGGGACAGATAATTCACCCCTCCACTTT.

V is TRBV7-8 and J is TRBJ2-7; D remains unclear. Germline V gene sequence: CDR1 SGHVS, CDR2 FQNEAQ. The CDR3 spans 12 residues. V was clipped by 2 bases and J by 3 bases, with 5 bases between them. In nucleotides, the CDR3 is TGTGCCAGCAGCTTACCTTTCTACGAGCAGTACTTC. Translating gives CASSLPFYEQYF.

The gene calls are TRBV7-3 and TRBJ2-2; D uncertain. Germline CDR1 is SGHTA and CDR2 is FQGTGA. The ends were cut back, 4 bases at V and 4 bases at J, with 7 bases in the middle. The CDR3 is 13 amino acids. CDR3 bases: TGTGCCAGCAGCTCCCACAGCACCGGGGAGCTGTTTTTT. Residues: CASSSHSTGELFF.

This chain links TRBV7-2 with TRBJ1-2, with D possibly matching TRBD1 (5 bases). CDR3 length: 14 amino acids. CDR1 and CDR2 from the germline V gene are SGHTA and FQGNSA. The V end lost 3 bases, the J end lost 0 bases, and 8 bases lay between the germline ends. Here the CDR3 reads CASSLAGSNYGYTF. CDR3 nucleotide sequence: TGTGCCAGCAGCTTGGCAGGGTCTAACTATGGCTACACCTTC.

V is TRBV28 and J is TRBJ1-5; D gene unclear. The CDR3 runs 14 residues. The V gene's germline CDR1 is MDHEN and CDR2 SYDVKM. Trimming cost V 2 bases and J 2 bases, with 7 bases left between them. The DNA for the CDR3 is TGTGCCAGCAGTTTAGTCGGAGGCAATCAGCCCCAGCATTTT. Its protein is CASSLVGGNQPQHF.

CDR3 sequence: CASSQGHSDNQPQHF. CDR3 coding DNA: TGTGCCAGCAGCCAAGGACACTCGGACAATCAGCCCCAGCATTTT. The rearrangement uses TRBV6-6 and TRBJ1-5; D perhaps matches TRBD1 (5 bases). The CDR3 sequence is 15 residues long. Trimming pared 6 bases from V and 3 bases from J, leaving 15 bases between. Germline lookup yields CDR1 MNHNY and CDR2 SVGAGI (reference sequence).

The rearrangement joins TRBV14 to TRBJ1-4; possible D gene TRBD1, 6 bases. The CDR3 has 15 amino acids. V lost 3 bases to trimming and J lost 7 bases, with 15 bases between them. Germline V gene data show CDR1 as SGHDN and CDR2 as FVKESK. CDR3 protein: CASSQTTGWGEKLFF. CDR3 in DNA: TGTGCCAGCAGCCAGACGACAGGTTGGGGTGAAAAACTGTTTTTT.

This sequence joins TRBV7-8 and TRBJ1-1, with D possibly matching TRBD1 (5 bases). CDR3 length: 15 amino acids. CDR1 is SGHVS and CDR2 is FQNEAQ in the germline V gene. Trimming pared 5 bases from V and 6 bases from J, leaving 19 bases between. The CDR3 DNA sequence: TGTGCCAGCAGCGCAGCGACTTCGGGGGTCGCTGAAGCTTTCTTT. Amino acid sequence: CASSAATSGVAEAFF.

CDR3 in DNA: TGCGCCAGCAGCTTGGCCTCAGGGGACAGGCAGTATTTT. It yields the protein CASSLASGDRQYF. The V and J genes are TRBV5-1 and TRBJ2-3; 7 bases map to TRBD1. Germline CDR1 and CDR2: SGHRS and YFSETQ. The junction had 6 bases not matched to a gene; V was cut back by 0 bases and J by 11 bases. The CDR3 has 13 amino acids.

About this clone: Other DNA sequences from this sample encode an identical CDR3 as well. This chain uses TRBV6-1 with TRBJ2-7; no definite D call. Trimming shortened V by 2 bases and J by 3 bases, and 2 bases separated the two germline ends. The CDR3 is 11 amino acids. CDR1 and CDR2 from the germline V gene are MNHNS and SASEGT. CDR3 protein: CASSEYYEQYF. CDR3 nucleotides: TGTGCCAGCAGTGAATACTACGAGCAGTACTTC.

This chain joins TRBV5-1 and TRBJ1-1, with D perhaps TRBD1 (5 bases). V lost 0 bases to trimming and J lost 5 bases, with 14 bases between them. The CDR3 totals 15 residues. Germline CDR1 reads SGHRS; CDR2 reads YFSETQ. CDR3 residues: CASSLGSGWSTEAFF. The CDR3 DNA reads as TGCGCCAGCAGCTTGGGGTCAGGGTGGAGTACTGAAGCTTTCTTT. Complete variable domain (other parts from reference TRBV5-1 and TRBJ1-1): KAGVTQTPRYLIKTRGQQVTLSCSPISGHRSVSWYQQTPGQGLQFLFEYFSETQRNKGNFPGRFSGRQFSNSRSEMNVSTLELGDSALYLCASSLGSGWSTEAFFGQGTRLTVV.

This chain connects TRBV7-8 to TRBJ1-2; 8 nucleotides match TRBD1. V trimming: 3 bases; J trimming: 0 bases; junction bases outside the gene matches: 9. Germline lookup yields CDR1 SGHVS and CDR2 FQNEAQ. The CDR3 has 17 amino acids. The CDR3 spells CASSLGTGGIANYGYTF. Written as DNA, the CDR3 is TGTGCCAGCAGCTTGGGGACAGGAGGGATAGCTAACTATGGCTACACCTTC.

The chain combines TRBV28 with TRBJ2-1, with no clear D. Looked up from germline, CDR1 is MDHEN and CDR2 is SYDVKM. The CDR3 consists of 15 residues. With 5 bases removed from V and 5 bases from J, the gap between germline ends came to 16 bases. The CDR3: CASSPMTNRDNEQFF. The DNA for the CDR3 is TGTGCCAGCAGTCCGATGACAAACCGAGACAATGAGCAGTTCTTC.

The CDR3 nucleotides are TGTGCCAGTAGTATAAGGGGTGATGGGGCTGAAGCTTTCTTT. Its protein is CASSIRGDGAEAFF. V and J are TRBV19 and TRBJ1-1; D possibly corresponds to TRBD1 (5 bases). V was pared by 2 bases and J by 6 bases, with 13 bases between. CDR3 size: 14 residues. Germline CDR1 is LNHDA and CDR2 is SQIVND (reference sequence).

Only one count was recorded for this clone. The chain employs TRBV30 and TRBJ2-1; no clear D gene. Trimming left V 0 bases short and J 3 bases short, with 9 bases between. Per the germline V gene, CDR1 is GTSNPN and CDR2 is SVGIG (reference sequence). The CDR3 covers 14 residues. The CDR3: CAWSVLSFYNEQFF. The DNA for the CDR3 is TGTGCCTGGAGTGTACTTAGTTTCTACAATGAGCAGTTCTTC.

The chain combines TRBV4-3 with TRBJ1-6, with TRBD1 matching over 9 bases. V gave up 3 bases and J gave up 8 bases; unmatched junction bases: 5. Germline CDR1 and CDR2: LGHNA and YSLEER. The CDR3 runs to 15 residues. The CDR3 reads CASSQSGQGHSPLHF. CDR3 sequence (DNA): TGCGCCAGCAGCCAGTCGGGACAGGGCCATTCACCCCTCCACTTT.

The chain has TRBV5-6 and TRBJ1-5; TRBD1 is a possible D gene (5 bases). Germline CDR1 is SGHDT and CDR2 is YYEEEE. The V gene lost 2 bases and the J gene lost 1 base, with 13 bases spanning the gap. This CDR3 spans 16 amino acids. Here the CDR3 DNA reads TGTGCCAGCAGCTTTTCGGGGGGAGCGAGCAATCAGCCCCAGCATTTT. Encoded protein: CASSFSGGASNQPQHF.

In its sample, this clone was seen a few times. This chain joins TRBV18 and TRBJ1-6, with D unclear. V was trimmed by 2 bases and J by 0 bases, leaving 11 bases between them. The CDR3 totals 17 residues. Germline CDR1 is KGHSH and CDR2 is LQKENI. CDR3 protein: CASSPIGFSSYNSPLHF. The CDR3 nucleotides are TGTGCCAGCTCACCAATCGGGTTTAGCTCCTATAATTCACCCCTCCACTTT.

This clone was observed a handful of times. The chain employs TRBV5-4 and TRBJ2-7, with D perhaps TRBD2 (6 bases). From germline, CDR1 is SGHNT and CDR2 YYREEE (reference sequence). V was cut by 4 bases and J by 2 bases, with 16 bases left in between. This CDR3 is built from 15 residues. The CDR3 loop is CASSKGWGDPYEQYF. In DNA form, the CDR3 reads TGTGCCAGCAGCAAGGGTTGGGGGGATCCCTACGAGCAGTACTTC.

V usage is TRBV29-1 and J usage is TRBJ1-2, with 9 bases that match TRBD1. Trimming removed 7 bases from V and 6 bases from J; junction bases left unmatched: 6. The CDR3 contains 12 residues. The germline gives CDR1 SQVTM, CDR2 ANQGSEA. The CDR3: CSADRGSDGYTF. CDR3 DNA: TGCAGCGCGGACAGGGGCAGTGATGGCTACACCTTC.

The chain uses TRBV4-3 and TRBJ1-2; D remains ambiguous. CDR1 and CDR2 (germline): LGHNA, YSLEER. This CDR3 spans 15 amino acids. V was clipped by 0 bases and J by 2 bases, with 10 bases between them. CDR3 sequence reads: CASSQENGPNYGYTF. CDR3 nucleotide sequence: TGCGCCAGCAGCCAAGAGAATGGGCCCAACTATGGCTACACCTTC.